Presented here are 9 T cell receptor beta chains from one specimen sequenced in a study of Ad26.COV2.S vaccination and SARS-CoV-2 variants. Treatment: roughly 18 received Ad26.COV2.S at low or high dose, single or two shots; about 5 received placebo; per-sample allocation not given. Sampling was done on day 63 after the first vaccine or placebo injection. Only in-frame clones appear in the TCRdb table, and some are missing; sequencing was by immunoSEQ multiplex PCR. The sample lists fewer than 400,000 clones, 90% occurring once. Sequencing used peripheral blood, obtained in a trial of Ad26.COV2.S vaccine versus placebo. These TCRs come from a person between 18 and 60 years old who received the Ad26.COV2.S COVID-19 vaccine or a placebo.

The rearrangement joins TRBV4-3 to TRBJ2-3, with D perhaps matching TRBD1 (5 bases). V was trimmed by 1 base and J by 5 bases, leaving 10 bases between them. This CDR3 comprises 14 residues. Germline loops: CDR1 LGHNA, CDR2 YSLEER. The chain's CDR3 is CASSQAVDRDTQYF. In DNA form, the CDR3 reads TGCGCCAGCAGCCAAGCGGTTGACAGAGATACGCAGTATTTT.

The rearrangement uses TRBV7-2 and TRBJ2-5; tentative D call: TRBD2 (5 bases). Per the germline V gene, CDR1 is SGHTA and CDR2 is FQGNSA. Trimming shortened V by 7 bases and J by 5 bases, and 14 bases separated the two germline ends. This CDR3 has 13 amino acids. The CDR3 region has the DNA TGTGCCAGCAACATGGGCGGCGGGGAGACCCAGTACTTC. As protein: CASNMGGGETQYF.

This chain joins TRBV2 and TRBJ2-2; 7 bases match TRBD1. The V gene's germline CDR1 is SNHLY and CDR2 FYNNEI. The J segment lost 7 bases and the V segment lost 4 bases, leaving 6 bases of the junction unmatched. The CDR3 has 14 amino acids. The CDR3: CASSVRTGIGELFF. In DNA, the CDR3 is TGTGCCAGCAGTGTACGGACAGGTATCGGGGAGCTGTTTTTT.

This clone has just a few counts. V gene TRBV27 combines with J gene TRBJ1-5; no reliable D call. Per the germline V gene, CDR1 is MNHEY and CDR2 is SMNVEV (reference sequence). The CDR3 is made up of 16 amino acids. Trimming took 1 base from V and 7 from J, leaving 17 bases between them. The chain's CDR3 is CASSLLWEDLGQPQHF. CDR3 bases: TGTGCCAGCAGTTTATTATGGGAGGATCTTGGCCAGCCCCAGCATTTT.

V is TRBV9 and J is TRBJ2-3; D possibly corresponds to TRBD1 (5 bases). V was shortened by 3 bases and J by 0 bases, with 11 bases between the two germline ends. CDR1 and CDR2 from the germline V gene are SGDLS and YYNGEE. The CDR3 sequence is 15 residues long. The CDR3 sequence: CASSEFGASTDTQYF. In nucleotides, the CDR3 is TGTGCCAGCAGCGAGTTTGGGGCTAGCACAGATACGCAGTATTTT.

The CDR3 DNA reads TGTGCCAGCAGTCATTACGGACAGGGGGCCACTAATGAAAAACTGTTTTTT. Its translation: CASSHYGQGATNEKLFF. The chain joins TRBV5-4 to TRBJ1-4; 11 bases align to TRBD1. The CDR3 spans 17 residues. Germline CDR1 is SGHNT and CDR2 is YYREEE (reference sequence). V lost 5 bases, J lost 2 bases, and 8 bases stayed unmatched.

The chain couples TRBV13 to TRBJ1-6; 7 positions agree with TRBD1. V dropped 5 bases and J dropped 6; count of bases not matched to a gene: 4. In germline, CDR1 is PRHDT, CDR2 FYEKMQ (reference sequence). CDR3 length: 14 residues. CDR3 residues: CASSPGQTNSPLHF. The CDR3, as DNA: TGTGCCAGCAGCCCGGGACAGACTAATTCACCCCTCCACTTT.

The gene calls are TRBV7-8 and TRBJ1-4, with D unresolved. This CDR3 comprises 14 residues. With 3 bases removed from V and 7 bases from J, the gap between germline ends came to 12 bases. Per germline, CDR1 SGHVS and CDR2 FQNEAQ. The CDR3: CASSFVGFGEKLFF. DNA of the CDR3: TGTGCCAGCAGCTTCGTGGGGTTCGGTGAAAAACTGTTTTTT.

As DNA, the CDR3 is TGTGCCAGCAGACGAGGGGGGAACGATTACAATGAGCAGTTCTTC. Protein: CASRRGGNDYNEQFF. The chain carries TRBV2 and TRBJ2-1; D assignment may be TRBD1 or TRBD2 (6 bases each). V was pared by 6 bases and J by 4 bases, with 16 bases between. The CDR3 loop spans 15 amino acids. Germline CDR1 is SNHLY and CDR2 is FYNNEI.